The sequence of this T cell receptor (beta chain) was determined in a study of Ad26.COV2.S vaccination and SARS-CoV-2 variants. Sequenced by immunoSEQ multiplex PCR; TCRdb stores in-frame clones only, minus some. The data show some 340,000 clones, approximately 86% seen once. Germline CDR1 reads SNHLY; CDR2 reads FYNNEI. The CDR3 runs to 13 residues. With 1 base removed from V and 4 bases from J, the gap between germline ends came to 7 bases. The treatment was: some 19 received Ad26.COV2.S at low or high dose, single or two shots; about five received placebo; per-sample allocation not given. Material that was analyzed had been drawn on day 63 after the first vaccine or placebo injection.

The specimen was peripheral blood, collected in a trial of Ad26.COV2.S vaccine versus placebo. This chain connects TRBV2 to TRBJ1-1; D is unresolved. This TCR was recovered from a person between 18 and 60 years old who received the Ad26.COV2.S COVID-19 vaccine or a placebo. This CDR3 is CASSEGGSTEAFF. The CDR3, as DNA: TGTGCCAGCAGTGAAGGGGGTAGCACTGAAGCTTTCTTT.